The T cell receptor beta chain under discussion was sequenced for a study of blood T cell repertoires in COVID-19. Whole-study context: Acute-phase and convalescent COVID-19 samples originated in the United States, Italy and Spain. T cells, B-cell-depleted T cells, or PBMCs supplied cDNA or gDNA.

Per the study methods: Nucleated cell number was recorded as an estimate derived from reference gene primer amplification. Assay: immunoSEQ multiplex PCR; the TCRdb copy retains only in-frame clones and omits some. Clone size and the V and J calls come from that table; the DNA yielded D and trimming. The sample lists 98,000 or so clones; just over 85% were seen once. The source is a human donor in a cohort sampled during active COVID-19. The sequenced sample was peripheral blood.

The CDR3 bases are TGTGCCAGCGGTCCGGGACAGGGGGCGCGACGTAATTCACCCCTCCACTTT. Its translation is CASGPGQGARRNSPLHF. The chain links TRBV21-1 to TRBJ1-6; the D call of TRBD1 is as the table states it, not checked on the DNA. TRBV21-1 is given as a pseudogene. The CDR3 consists of 17 residues.